This TCR beta chain is from a study of Ad26.COV2.S vaccination and SARS-CoV-2 variants. Whole-study context: Donor allocation was to the COV1001 Ad26.COV2.S trial arm. Study outcomes and limitations: People who got the vaccine or the placebo had similar non-spike TCR breadth. People given the vaccine had a wider spike-specific TCR breadth than placebo recipients did.

V was shortened by 5 bases and J by 4 bases, with 14 bases between the two germline ends. The CDR3 is 14 residues long. CDR1 is MNHEY and CDR2 is SVGEGT in the germline V gene. Libraries were prepared by immunoSEQ multiplex PCR; TCRdb keeps only in-frame clonotypes and omits some of them. Altogether about 410,000 clones are present, roughly nine tenths being singletons, with the ten largest covering roughly 3.5%. Points on this clone: Its antigen remains unidentified.

The treatment denotes: over 15 received Ad26.COV2.S at low or high dose, single or two shots; about 5 received placebo; per-sample allocation not given. Sampling was performed 63 days after the first vaccine or placebo injection. Cohort 1b enrolled adults aged 18-55 years in Boston. This specimen was peripheral blood, taken in a trial of Ad26.COV2.S vaccine versus placebo. This TCR came from a person aged 18-65 years who received the Ad26.COV2.S COVID-19 vaccine or a placebo. The chain uses TRBV6-2 or TRBV6-3 and TRBJ1-2, with D possibly being TRBD1 (5 bases). The CDR3 sequence: CASSNLGGTYGYTF. The CDR3 nucleotides read TGTGCCAGCAGTAACTTGGGGGGAACCTATGGCTACACCTTC.